This is a list of T cell receptor beta chains from one sample in a study of long-term antiretroviral therapy in people with HIV. Libraries were prepared by immunoSEQ multiplex PCR; TCRdb keeps only in-frame clonotypes and omits some of them. The sample comprises over 25,000 clones, 70% to 90% of which are singletons, and under 15% rests with the top ten. The sample consisted of unsorted PBMCs, taken 1.1 years after starting antiretroviral therapy. The receptors shown here come from a man aged 18-30 years with HIV. The CDR3 runs from the conserved cysteine through the conserved F or W. The order of the fields is clone size, J gene, V gene, CDR3 length, D gene, CDR3 protein, CDR3 DNA. The D gene is left open where the match is weak. Rows give clone size only sometimes, using once, few, many, or a class for an expanded clone.

NA TRBJ2-1 TRBV2 17 TRBD2 CASTLLSGGGAGNEQFF TGTGCCAGCACTCTACTCTCTGGCGGGGGGGCGGGGAATGAGCAGTTCTTC
NA TRBJ1-5 TRBV19 15 NA CASDVFRGSNQPQHF TGTGCCAGTGACGTTTTTCGGGGGAGCAATCAGCCCCAGCATTTT
NA TRBJ2-7 TRBV9 16 NA CASSVGPDGSSYEQYF TGTGCCAGCAGCGTAGGGCCGGACGGTTCCTCCTACGAGCAGTACTTC
NA TRBJ2-3 TRBV6-4 15 TRBD1 CASSERQGDTDTQYF TGTGCCAGCAGTGAAAGACAGGGGGACACAGATACGCAGTATTTT
NA TRBJ2-7 TRBV21-1 15 NA CASSSYPDRPYEQYF TGTGCCAGCAGCAGCTATCCGGACAGGCCCTACGAGCAGTACTTC
NA TRBJ2-7 TRBV9 12 TRBD1 CASSGDSYEQYF TGTGCCAGCAGCGGGGACAGTTACGAGCAGTACTTC
NA TRBJ2-2 TRBV6-6 15 TRBD2 CAGGNGLAGPGELFF TGTGCCGGGGGCAATGGTCTAGCGGGACCCGGGGAGCTGTTTTTT
NA TRBJ1-5 TRBV7-6 11 NA CASSLGTVQHF TGTGCCAGCAGCTTAGGGACCGTTCAGCATTTT
once TRBJ2-1 TRBV2 13 NA CASSEDSYNEQFF TGTGCCAGCAGTGAGGACAGTTACAATGAGCAGTTCTTC
few TRBJ1-1 TRBV9 15 NA CASSSSPGMNTEAFF TGTGCCAGCAGCTCCTCCCCCGGGATGAACACTGAAGCTTTCTTT
NA TRBJ2-1 TRBV13 14 NA CASSSGLSYNEQFF TGTGCCAGCAGCTCGGGACTGAGCTACAATGAGCAGTTCTTC
NA TRBJ2-7 TRBV7-6 16 TRBD1 CASSAGTGGSWYEQYF TGTGCCAGCAGCGCCGGGACAGGGGGCTCCTGGTACGAGCAGTACTTC
NA TRBJ1-2 TRBV6-6 11 NA CASSYQGGYTF TGTGCCAGCAGTTACCAGGGTGGCTACACCTTC
NA TRBJ2-7 TRBV10-2 14 NA CASTVGIPSYEQYF TGCGCCAGCACCGTGGGGATTCCTTCCTACGAGCAGTACTTC
NA TRBJ1-2 TRBV7-9 15 TRBD1 CASSLPTGGDYGYTF TGTGCCAGCAGCCTACCGACAGGGGGTGACTATGGCTACACCTTC
NA TRBJ2-7 TRBV25-1 11 NA CASSGAYEQYF TGTGCCAGCAGTGGTGCATACGAGCAGTACTTC
NA TRBJ1-3 TRBV5-4 13 NA CASSPLEGNTIYF TGTGCCAGCAGTCCTCTCGAGGGAAACACCATATATTTT
NA TRBJ1-5 TRBV28 15 NA CASTSFGPGVQPQHF TGTGCCAGCACCAGTTTTGGGCCCGGGGTTCAGCCCCAGCATTTT
NA TRBJ2-7 TRBV27 15 TRBD1 CASSLSWTGAYEQYF TGTGCCAGCAGTTTATCGTGGACAGGAGCCTACGAGCAGTACTTC
NA TRBJ1-2 TRBV18 14 TRBD1 CASSPPLTGGGYTF TGTGCCAGCTCACCACCTTTGACAGGGGGAGGCTACACCTTC
once TRBJ2-7 TRBV19 14 NA CASSVGHGGFEQYF TGTGCCAGTAGTGTGGGACACGGAGGCTTCGAGCAGTACTTC
NA TRBJ1-1 TRBV7-3 13 TRBD1 CASSKGQGTEAFF TGTGCCAGCAGCAAGGGACAGGGCACTGAAGCTTTCTTT
once TRBJ2-3 TRBV25-1 14 NA CASSELGVADTQYF TGTGCCAGCAGTGAATTAGGGGTAGCAGATACGCAGTATTTT
NA TRBJ1-4 TRBV30 14 NA CAWSVGPGDEKLFF TGTGCCTGGAGTGTCGGCCCTGGAGATGAAAAACTGTTTTTT
NA TRBJ1-2 TRBV27 12 TRBD1 CASRQGRDGYTF TGTGCCAGCAGACAGGGGAGGGATGGCTACACCTTC
NA TRBJ2-3 TRBV19 13 NA CASSIGAGDTQYF TGTGCCAGTAGTATAGGGGCCGGGGATACGCAGTATTTT
NA TRBJ1-3 TRBV4-1 15 TRBD1 CASSQEGGDGNTIYF TGCGCCAGCAGCCAAGAAGGGGGCGACGGAAACACCATATATTTT
NA TRBJ2-3 TRBV30 14 TRBD2 CAWSRLAGDDTQYF TGTGCCTGGAGTCGACTAGCGGGAGACGATACGCAGTATTTT
NA TRBJ1-2 TRBV5-6 15 NA CASSQAAGADYGYTF TGTGCCAGCAGCCAAGCGGCAGGGGCGGACTATGGCTACACCTTC
NA TRBJ1-2 TRBV29-1 13 TRBD1 CSVPYLQGAGYTF TGCAGCGTCCCATACCTACAGGGGGCGGGCTACACCTTC
NA TRBJ2-5 TRBV4-1 15 NA CASSLQPGQQETQYF TGCGCCAGCAGCCTTCAGCCTGGACAGCAAGAGACCCAGTACTTC
NA TRBJ2-5 TRBV9 14 NA CASIRHGYQETQYF TGTGCCAGCATCCGACACGGCTATCAAGAGACCCAGTACTTC
NA TRBJ2-2 TRBV5-1 14 NA CASSEAANTGELFF TGCGCCAGCAGCGAGGCCGCGAACACCGGGGAGCTGTTTTTT
NA TRBJ2-7 TRBV28 15 TRBD1 CASSSPGTGSVEQYF TGTGCCAGCAGTTCCCCCGGGACAGGGTCGGTCGAGCAGTACTTC
NA TRBJ2-7 TRBV9 17 TRBD1 CASSVGKGTERAYEQYF TGTGCCAGCAGCGTAGGGAAGGGGACAGAACGGGCCTACGAGCAGTACTTC
NA TRBJ1-1 TRBV19 17 NA CASSIAGRGNTNTEAFF TGTGCCAGTAGTATCGCCGGACGGGGAAACACGAACACTGAAGCTTTCTTT
NA TRBJ2-1 TRBV6-1 11 NA CASRAHNEQFF TGTGCCTCCCGCGCCCACAATGAGCAGTTCTTC
NA TRBJ2-1 TRBV19 15 TRBD2 CASSLLAGAPNEQFF TGTGCCAGTAGCCTACTAGCGGGAGCTCCAAATGAGCAGTTCTTC
NA TRBJ2-2 TRBV25-1 15 NA CASSDDAGTAGELFF TGTGCCAGCAGTGACGACGCAGGGACGGCCGGGGAGCTGTTTTTT
NA TRBJ2-3 TRBV5-4 15 NA CASSFSGYRADTQYF TGTGCCAGCAGCTTCTCGGGGTATCGCGCAGATACGCAGTATTTT
NA TRBJ1-3 TRBV30 12 NA CAWSSGSDTIYF TGTGCCTGGAGTTCGGGGTCGGACACCATATATTTT
NA TRBJ1-2 TRBV10-3 15 NA CAIRDAVRSNYGYTF TGTGCCATCAGGGATGCGGTCAGGAGTAACTATGGCTACACCTTC